This TCR beta chain was sequenced for a study of radiation and T cells in renal cell carcinoma. Regarding time point: blood 2 weeks post-SBRT. Treatment of the sample: 15 Gy SBRT to primary tumor, nephrectomy 4 weeks later. This CDR3 comprises 19 residues. CDR1 MGHRA and CDR2 YSYEKL come from the germline V gene. The V gene lost 3 bases and the J gene lost 3 bases, with 23 bases spanning the gap. TCRdb's table, derived via immunoSEQ multiplex PCR, lists solely in-frame clones and lacks some. The sample holds roughly 150,000 clones; approximately 88% are singletons and the top ten take approximately 12%.

This sequence was found in a woman aged 45 to 65 with renal cell carcinoma. The specimen comprised blood, sampled from a patient whose treatment included radiotherapy and nephrectomy. The chain is built from TRBV4-1 and TRBJ1-4; D is perhaps TRBD1 (6 bases). CDR3 loop: CASSHSEGGGAAANEKLFF. In nucleotides, the CDR3 is TGCGCCAGCAGCCACTCGGAGGGGGGGGGCGCGGCTGCTAATGAAAAACTGTTTTTT.